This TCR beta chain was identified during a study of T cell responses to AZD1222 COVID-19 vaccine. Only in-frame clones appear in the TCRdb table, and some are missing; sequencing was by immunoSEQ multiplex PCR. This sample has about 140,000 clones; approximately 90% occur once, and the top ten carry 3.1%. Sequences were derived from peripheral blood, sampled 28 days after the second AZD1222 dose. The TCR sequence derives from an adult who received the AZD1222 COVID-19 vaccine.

CDR3 sequence (DNA): TGCGCCACCGCAGCGACAGGGGGCGGACATATCCAGCCCCAGCATTTT. Residues: CATAATGGGHIQPQHF. V is TRBV4-1 and J is TRBJ1-5; the match to TRBD1 covers 10 bases. Germline V CDR1 and CDR2: MGHRA, YSYEKL. CDR3 length: 16 residues. J lost 7 bases, V lost 10 bases, and 16 bases had no gene match.